This T cell receptor beta chain was sequenced during a study of blood T cell repertoires in COVID-19. Study context: PBMCs, B-cell-depleted T cells, or T cells were the source of the cDNA or gDNA that made up the material.

As handled by the study authors: The assay estimated nucleated cells by amplifying reference gene primers. Produced via immunoSEQ multiplex PCR; TCRdb's table is partial and in-frame only. The DNA was the basis for D and trimming; V, J and clone size are from that table. The sample shows roughly 54,000 clones, 85% to 95% of them seen only once. The CDR3 spans 16 residues. V gave up 5 bases and J gave up 1 base; unmatched junction bases: 6. Germline V gives CDR1 ENHRY, CDR2 SYGVKD. V usage is TRBV10-3 and J usage is TRBJ2-5, with 11 bases lining up with TRBD2. The source is a man aged 45-60 years with acute or convalescent COVID-19. The specimen was peripheral blood. This CDR3 is CAISPGLAAIQETQYF. The CDR3 region has the DNA TGTGCCATCAGTCCGGGACTAGCGGCTATCCAAGAGACCCAGTACTTC.